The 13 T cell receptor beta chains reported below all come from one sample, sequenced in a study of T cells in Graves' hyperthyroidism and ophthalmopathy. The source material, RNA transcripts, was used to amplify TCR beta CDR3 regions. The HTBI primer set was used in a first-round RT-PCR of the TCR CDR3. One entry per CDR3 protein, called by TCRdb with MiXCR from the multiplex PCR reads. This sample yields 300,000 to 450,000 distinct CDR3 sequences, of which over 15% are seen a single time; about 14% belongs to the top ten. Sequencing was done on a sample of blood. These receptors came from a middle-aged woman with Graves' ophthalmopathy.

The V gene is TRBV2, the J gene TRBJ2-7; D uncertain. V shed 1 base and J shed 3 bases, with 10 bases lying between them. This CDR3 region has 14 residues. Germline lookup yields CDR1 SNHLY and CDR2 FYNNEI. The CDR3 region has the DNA TGTGCCAGCAGTGAAGAGGGAAGCTTCTACGAGCAGTACTTC. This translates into CASSEEGSFYEQYF.

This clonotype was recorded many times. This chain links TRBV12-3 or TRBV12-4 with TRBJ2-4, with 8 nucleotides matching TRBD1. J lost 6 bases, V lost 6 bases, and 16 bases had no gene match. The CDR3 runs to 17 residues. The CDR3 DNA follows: TGTGCCAGCAGCTTGGGGACAGGAGGCCCTACGGGAAACATTCAGTACTTC. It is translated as CASSLGTGGPTGNIQYF.

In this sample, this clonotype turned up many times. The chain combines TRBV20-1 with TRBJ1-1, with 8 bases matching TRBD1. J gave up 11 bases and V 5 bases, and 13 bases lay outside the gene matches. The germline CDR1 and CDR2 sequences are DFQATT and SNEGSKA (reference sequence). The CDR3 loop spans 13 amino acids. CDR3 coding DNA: TGCAGTGCTTCCTCTGGACAGGGAGCCTGGGCTTTCTTT. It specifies CSASSGQGAWAFF.

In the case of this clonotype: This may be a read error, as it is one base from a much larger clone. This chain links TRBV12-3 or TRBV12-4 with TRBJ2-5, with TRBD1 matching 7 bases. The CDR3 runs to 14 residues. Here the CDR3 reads CANSLAGTVGTQYF. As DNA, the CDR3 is TGTGCCAACAGTTTAGCCGGGACAGTAGGGACCCAGTACTTC.

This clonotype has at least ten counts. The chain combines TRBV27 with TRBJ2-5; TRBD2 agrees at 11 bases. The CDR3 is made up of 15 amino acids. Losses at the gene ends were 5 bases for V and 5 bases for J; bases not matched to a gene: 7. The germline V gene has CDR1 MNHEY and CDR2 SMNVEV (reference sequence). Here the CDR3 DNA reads TGTGCCAGCAGTCCGACTAGCGGGAATTTTGAGACCCAGTACTTC. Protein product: CASSPTSGNFETQYF.

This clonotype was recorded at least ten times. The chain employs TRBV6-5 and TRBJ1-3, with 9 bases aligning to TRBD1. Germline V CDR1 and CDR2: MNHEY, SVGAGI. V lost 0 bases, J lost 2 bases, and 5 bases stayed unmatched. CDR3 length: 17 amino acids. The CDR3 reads CASSYSKWDRAGNTIYF. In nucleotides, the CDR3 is TGTGCCAGCAGTTACTCGAAGTGGGACAGGGCTGGAAACACCATATATTTT.

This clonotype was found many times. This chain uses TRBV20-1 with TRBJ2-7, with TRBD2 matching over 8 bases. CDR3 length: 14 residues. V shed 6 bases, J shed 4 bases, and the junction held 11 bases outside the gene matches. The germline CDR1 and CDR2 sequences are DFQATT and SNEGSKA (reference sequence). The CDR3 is CSARRLLADYEQYF. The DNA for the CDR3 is TGCAGTGCAAGAAGGTTACTAGCGGATTACGAGCAGTACTTC.

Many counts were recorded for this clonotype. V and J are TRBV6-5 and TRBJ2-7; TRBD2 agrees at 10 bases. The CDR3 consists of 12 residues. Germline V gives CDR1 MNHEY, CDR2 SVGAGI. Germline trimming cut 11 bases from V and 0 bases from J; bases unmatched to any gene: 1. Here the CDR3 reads CASSGSSYEQYF. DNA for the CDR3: TGTGCCTCTAGCGGGAGCTCCTACGAGCAGTACTTC.

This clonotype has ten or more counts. For the CDR3, the DNA is TGCGCCAGCAGCCAAGTTGCAGGACAGGGGTTAAATGACGAGCAGTACTTC. Its protein product is CASSQVAGQGLNDEQYF. The chain joins TRBV4-1 to TRBJ2-7; the match to TRBD1 covers 9 bases. Germline V gene data show CDR1 as MGHRA and CDR2 as YSYEKL. This CDR3 is 17 amino acids long. J was trimmed by 5 bases and V by 1 base; bases with no gene match: 12.

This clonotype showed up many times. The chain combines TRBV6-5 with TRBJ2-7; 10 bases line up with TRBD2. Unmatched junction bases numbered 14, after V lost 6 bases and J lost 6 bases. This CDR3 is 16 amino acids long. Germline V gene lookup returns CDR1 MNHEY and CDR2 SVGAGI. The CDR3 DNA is TGTGCCAGCAGCCCCCCTCTAGCGGGAGTGCGAGGCGAGCAGTACTTC. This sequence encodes CASSPPLAGVRGEQYF.

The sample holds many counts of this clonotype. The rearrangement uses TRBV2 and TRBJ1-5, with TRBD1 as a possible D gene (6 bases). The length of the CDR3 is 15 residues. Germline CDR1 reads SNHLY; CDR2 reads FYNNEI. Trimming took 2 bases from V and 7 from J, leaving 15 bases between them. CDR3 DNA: TGTGCCAGCAGTGAAACAATACAGGGTCGCCAGCCCCAGCATTTT. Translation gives CASSETIQGRQPQHF.

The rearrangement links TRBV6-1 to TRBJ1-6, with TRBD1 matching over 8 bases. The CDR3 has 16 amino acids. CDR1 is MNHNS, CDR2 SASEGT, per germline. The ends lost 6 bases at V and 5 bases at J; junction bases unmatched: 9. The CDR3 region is CASSVVRQGNNSPLHF. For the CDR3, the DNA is TGTGCCAGCAGCGTAGTTAGACAGGGGAATAATTCACCCCTCCACTTT.

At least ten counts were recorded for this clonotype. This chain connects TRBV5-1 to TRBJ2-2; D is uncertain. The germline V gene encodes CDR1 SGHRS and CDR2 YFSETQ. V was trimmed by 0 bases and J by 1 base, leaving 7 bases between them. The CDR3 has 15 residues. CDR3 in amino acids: CASSLVPVNTGELFF. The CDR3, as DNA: TGCGCCAGCAGCTTGGTCCCAGTGAACACCGGGGAGCTGTTTTTT.